This TCR beta chain was captured by sequencing in a study of T cell responses to AZD1222 COVID-19 vaccine (dated by TCRdb to the early 2020s). Regarding the research as a whole: AZD1222 recipients given second doses at about 4 weeks or at about 12 weeks were pooled, since spike-specific TCR depth and breadth were not found to differ between the two schedules. A total of around 240 trial participants underwent TCR sequencing, of whom some 210 received two doses of AZD1222 and approximately 25 received two doses of the MenACWY control vaccine. Trial participants were enrolled by age into subgroups of 18-55, 56-69 and 70-plus years, and 148, 28 and 57 TCR-sequenced participants, respectively, were included in these subgroups.

CDR1 and CDR2 were assigned from the germline V gene (reference sequence) as LGHDT and YNNKEL. Trimming at the junction amounts to 0 bases on V and 3 bases on J, and the germline ends lie 17 bases apart. Reading from cysteine to phenylalanine, the CDR3 counts 17 amino acids. Only CDR3 DNA is held: 51 bases, read in frame from base 1. With regard to this clone: The antigen it recognizes is unknown. One base away there is no much larger clone; base qualities are not given.

Study-wide conclusions, independent of this receptor: Participants were mostly white British and included more females than males, and it was suggested by the authors that clonal diversity may have been underestimated. A significant rise in spike-specific TCR breadth and depth was observed after two AZD1222 doses relative to day 0 and relative to MenACWY recipients. Nearly half of unique spike-specific TCRs reportedly recognized epitopes outside regions mutated in the B.1.351 and B.1.1.7 variants. Because no day 14 peak-response samples were available, the repertoires could be characterized only after the peak T cell response. Conclusions about previously exposed vaccinees were limited because only six or seven AZD1222 recipients were SARS-CoV-2 seropositive at baseline. In the small 56-69-year group, the increase in depth fell short of significance, most likely because of low power. CD4 TCRs associated with the vaccine covered the entire spike protein, and the dominant responses were in regions 160-218 and 743-854.

The CDR3 regions of human TCRbeta chains were analyzed by immunosequencing. Processing in the source paper ran as follows. TCRs in the repertoires were compared against a reference library of SARS-CoV-2-specific TCRs that had been generated with the MIRA antigen-specificity platform. Breadth meant the fraction of unique TCRs that were SARS-CoV-2-associated, whereas depth meant the fraction of total T cells that were SARS-CoV-2-associated. Using the MIRA data, every spike-specific TCR was mapped to the spike region that the TCR reacted to and assigned to either a CD4 or a CD8 class. Log10-transformed breadth and depth values were compared by one-way ANOVA with Sidak's multiple comparisons tests. The source is immuneACCESS, and TCRdb retained only in-frame sequences with V and J called. Part of the clones is not carried over; for the studies checked, unresolved V genes explain less than half of this, and the remainder is unexplained. V and J calls and clone size follow that table, whereas D and trimming were derived from the DNA. The sample contains tens of thousands of clones, approximately 91% of them found a single time. Of the sample, 20% to 25% is held by the ten largest clones.

Taken with the paper, the label for time point translates to: baseline before first vaccination. Vaccinee samples came from UK trials COV001 and COV002, including a single-blind randomized controlled phase 2/3 trial of AZD1222 (ChAdOx1 nCoV-19) in healthy adults. Trial participant PBMC samples were collected at day 0 and day 28 after the second dose for TCRbeta chain sequencing. The sequence was collected from an adult in good health. The sequencing here drew on peripheral blood, taken on day 0 of AZD1222 vaccination. Recombination connected TRBV3-1 (or the pseudogene TRBV3-2) to TRBJ2-5; a tentative D call is TRBD2 (5 bases match). CDR3 region: CASSQDTSGVRKETQYF. In nucleotides, the sequence is TGTGCCAGCAGCCAAGATACCTCCGGGGTTCGTAAAGAGACCCAGTACTTC.